These T cell receptor beta chains were read from a single sample in a study of shared clonotypes between healthy human individuals. Sequencing was performed with immunoSEQ multiplex PCR; in TCRdb, only in-frame clones are kept and a portion is missing. The sample records approximately 1.1 million clones, 70% to 80% being singletons. The sequencing input was memory CD4+ T cells from PBMCs. All receptors derive from a man aged 18 to 35 in good health. Some clones in this sample may be carry-over from other donors' samples. Both conserved end residues are part of each CDR3. The D gene is left open where the match is weak. The size field is filled for only some rows; it gives once, few, many or a size class.

once	-	TRBJ1-1	TRBV28	TGTGCCAGCAGTTCCCCAGGGGCCCGCACTGAAGCTTTCTTT	CASSSPGARTEAFF
-	-	TRBJ1-2	TRBV9	TGTGCCAGCAGCCCCGTGGGGCCCTATGGCTACACCTTC	CASSPVGPYGYTF
-	TRBD1	TRBJ1-2	TRBV4-2	TGTGCCAGCAGCCAACAGGGGGCGCGGCTTCGTGGCTACACCTTC	CASSQQGARLRGYTF
-	TRBD2	TRBJ2-1	TRBV7-9	TGTGCCAGCAGCTTACCTAGCGGGAGGGCCTACAATGAGCAGTTCTTC	CASSLPSGRAYNEQFF
-	TRBD1	TRBJ2-3	TRBV5-1	TGCGCCAGCAGCTTGGTCCCCGGGACAGGTCTGAGCACAGATACGCAGTATTTT	CASSLVPGTGLSTDTQYF
-	TRBD1	TRBJ2-1	TRBV7-3	TGTGCCAGCAGCTTAACCCGGGACAGGGCCAATGAGCAGTTCTTC	CASSLTRDRANEQFF
-	-	TRBJ2-3	TRBV4-2	TGTGCCAGCAGCCACGGACGTACAGATACGCAGTATTTT	CASSHGRTDTQYF
-	-	TRBJ2-1	TRBV12-1	TGTGCCAGCAGATCACGCCGACTAGCGGAGATCTACAATGAGCAGTTCTTC	CASRSRRLAEIYNEQFF
few	-	TRBJ2-5	TRBV5-1	TGCGCCAGCAGCTTAGGCGCAGGGGACCAAGAGACCCAGTACTTC	CASSLGAGDQETQYF
-	-	TRBJ1-1	TRBV9	TGTGCCAGCAGCGGCGGTGTGACAGGTGGGGAAGCTTTCTTT	CASSGGVTGGEAFF
-	TRBD2	TRBJ2-1	TRBV30	TGTGCCTGGAGTGGTTGGGGTAGGCTAGCGGGCTACAATGAGCAGTTCTTC	CAWSGWGRLAGYNEQFF
-	TRBD1	TRBJ1-2	TRBV4-2	TGTGCCAGCAGCCAAGGGGGACAGGGGGCTGGCGGCTACACCTTC	CASSQGGQGAGGYTF
-	TRBD2	TRBJ2-1	TRBV5-1	TGCGCCAGCAGTCCGACTAGCGGGATCTACAATGAGCAGTTCTTC	CASSPTSGIYNEQFF
once	-	TRBJ2-7	TRBV5-1	TGCGCCAGCAGCTTGGATGGGGGCCCGGGCGAGCAGTACTTC	CASSLDGGPGEQYF
-	-	TRBJ1-3	TRBV6-1	TGTGCCAGCAGTGGGGGCAGAAACCCTGGAAACACCATATATTTT	CASSGGRNPGNTIYF
many	-	TRBJ1-2	TRBV9	TGTGCCAGCAGCGTAGCGCTAGGTGTTAACTATGGCTACACCTTC	CASSVALGVNYGYTF
-	-	TRBJ2-1	TRBV10-3	TGTGCCATCAGTGATTTCCAGGTAACTAGTCCTGGGCAGTTCTTC	CAISDFQVTSPGQFF
-	-	TRBJ2-5	TRBV6-5	TGTGCCAGCACGAGAGGGCAGGGTGAGACCCAGTACTTC	CASTRGQGETQYF
-	-	TRBJ1-2	TRBV5-1	TGCGCCAGCAGCATCTCGGGACGGTATCACTATGGCTACACCTTC	CASSISGRYHYGYTF
-	TRBD1	TRBJ2-5	TRBV30	TGTGCCTGGACCTTAGGACAGGGGCCCTTCCAAGAGACCCAGTACTTC	CAWTLGQGPFQETQYF
few	-	TRBJ2-3	TRBV2	TGTGCCAGCAGTGAGGACTCAAAAACACGAGATACGCAGTATTTT	CASSEDSKTRDTQYF
-	-	TRBJ1-4	TRBV6-1	TGTGCCAGCAGTGAGAAAGGGGGACCGGGACGCCTCCATGAAAAACTGTTTTTT	CASSEKGGPGRLHEKLFF
-	TRBD2	TRBJ2-5	TRBV9	TGTGCCAGCAGCGTAGCTACTCGCGGGAGGGCCCAAGAGACCCAGTACTTC	CASSVATRGRAQETQYF
-	-	TRBJ1-2	TRBV5-1	TGCGCCAGCAGCTTAATCCCAGGGTCAAGAGATGGCTACACCTTC	CASSLIPGSRDGYTF
once	TRBD1	TRBJ1-4	TRBV28	TGTGCCAGCAGGGACAGGGGGCCGACTAATGAAAAACTGTTTTTT	CASRDRGPTNEKLFF
-	-	TRBJ2-7	TRBV28	TGTGCCAGCAGGCCCCCGGCGGCCCCCTACGAGCAGTACTTC	CASRPPAAPYEQYF
-	TRBD2	TRBJ2-5	TRBV7-2	TGTGCCAGCAGCTCCCAGCTAGCGGGGTATGGAGGAGAGACCCAGTACTTC	CASSSQLAGYGGETQYF
-	-	TRBJ1-2	TRBV5-4	TGTGCCACCGAATATCAGGGTTATGGCTACACCTTC	CATEYQGYGYTF
many	TRBD1	TRBJ1-1	TRBV7-8	TGTGCCAGCAGCTTAGGGGACAGGCTGGGTGGGAACACTGAAGCTTTCTTT	CASSLGDRLGGNTEAFF
-	TRBD2	TRBJ2-1	TRBV10-3	TGTGCCATCACGCCTAGCGGGAGTTATGAGCAGTTCTTC	CAITPSGSYEQFF
-	-	TRBJ1-5	TRBV19	TGTGCCAGTAGTATTGGGGGTAATCAGCCCCAGCATTTT	CASSIGGNQPQHF
few	-	TRBJ2-7	TRBV28	TGTGCCAGCAGAAGTCAGGGGCGGGAGCAGTACTTC	CASRSQGREQYF
few	-	TRBJ1-1	TRBV6-5	TGTGCCAGCAGCCCGTTTTATGGGGGGGAAGCTTTCTTT	CASSPFYGGEAFF
few	-	TRBJ1-5	TRBV6-5	TGTGCCAGCAGTTACGTGTGGCATTTT	CASSYVWHF
-	TRBD2	TRBJ2-2	TRBV27	TGTGCCAGCAGTACTAGCGGGAGAGTCGGCGCCGGGGAGCTGTTTTTT	CASSTSGRVGAGELFF
-	TRBD2	TRBJ2-3	TRBV7-6	TGTGCCAGCAGCTTAGAGCCTAGCGGCTCAGATACGCAGTATTTT	CASSLEPSGSDTQYF
-	-	TRBJ1-1	TRBV28	TGTGCCAGCAGTCCACCGACAAGGATGAACACTGAAGCTTTCTTT	CASSPPTRMNTEAFF
few	-	TRBJ2-5	TRBV11-2	TGTGCCAGCGGACGGACGGGGGGCATGGAGACCCAGTACTTC	CASGRTGGMETQYF
-	-	TRBJ1-6	TRBV5-6	TGTGCCAGCAGCCGGGTTGCGACCTGGGGCTATAATTCACCCCTCCACTTT	CASSRVATWGYNSPLHF
-	-	TRBJ2-3	TRBV28	TGTGCCAGCAGTTGGGGCTCAGCGTCAGTCACAGATACGCAGTATTTT	CASSWGSASVTDTQYF
-	TRBD2	TRBJ2-7	TRBV5-1	TGCGCCAGCAGCCGCCAGCCCCGAGCGGGAGAATGGTACGAGCAGTACTTC	CASSRQPRAGEWYEQYF
-	-	TRBJ2-1	TRBV28	TGTGCCAGCAGTTTGGTAGAAGCAACCTACAATGAGCAGTTCTTC	CASSLVEATYNEQFF
few	TRBD1	TRBJ1-1	TRBV10-3	TGTGCCATCAGTGAGCCCGAACAGGGGATAAGGGCTTTCTTT	CAISEPEQGIRAFF
-	-	TRBJ2-5	TRBV7-2	TGTGCCAGCAGCTTAGGGCTAGGAACAGTCCCAGAGACCCAGTACTTC	CASSLGLGTVPETQYF
-	-	TRBJ2-6	TRBV19	TGTGCCAGTACCTATGGGGGTGCTGGGGCCAACGTCCTGACTTTC	CASTYGGAGANVLTF
-	TRBD2	TRBJ2-7	TRBV30	TGTGCCTGGAAAGCTAGCGGGACCGAGCAGTACTTC	CAWKASGTEQYF
-	-	TRBJ2-1	TRBV7-3	TGTGCCAGCAGCTTACAACCGGACAATGAGCAGTTCTTC	CASSLQPDNEQFF
-	-	TRBJ2-5	TRBV5-4	TGTGCCAGCAGCTTGGAAGAGACCCAGTACTTC	CASSLEETQYF
few	TRBD1	TRBJ2-1	TRBV5-4	TGTGCCAGCAGCTTGGCAGGGGACAGGGGGGACAATGAGCAGTTCTTC	CASSLAGDRGDNEQFF
once	TRBD1	TRBJ1-1	TRBV6-6	TGTGCCAGCAGTTACACCCTGACAGGGAAACCTGAAGCTTTCTTT	CASSYTLTGKPEAFF
-	-	TRBJ1-6	TRBV30	TGTGCCTGGAGGGAAAGCGGCGATTCACCCCTCCACTTT	CAWRESGDSPLHF
few	TRBD1	TRBJ2-7	TRBV6-1	TGTGCCAGCAGTCGAGACAGGGCCTCCTACGAGCAGTACTTC	CASSRDRASYEQYF